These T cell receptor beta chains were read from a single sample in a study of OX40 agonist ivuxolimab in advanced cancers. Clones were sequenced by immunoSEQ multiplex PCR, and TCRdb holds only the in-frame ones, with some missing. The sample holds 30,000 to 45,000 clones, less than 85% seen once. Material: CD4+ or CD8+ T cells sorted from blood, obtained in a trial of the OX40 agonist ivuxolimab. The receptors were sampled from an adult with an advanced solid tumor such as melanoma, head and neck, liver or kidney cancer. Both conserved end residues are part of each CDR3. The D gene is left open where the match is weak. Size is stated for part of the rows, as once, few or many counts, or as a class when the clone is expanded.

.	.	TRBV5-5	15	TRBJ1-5	TGTGCCAGCAGCTTCGATTGGTATAGCAATCAGCCCCAGCATTTT	CASSFDWYSNQPQHF
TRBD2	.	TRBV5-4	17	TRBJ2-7	TGTGCCAGCAGCTTAACTAGCGGGGGGGTGAAAGGCTACGAGCAGTACTTC	CASSLTSGGVKGYEQYF
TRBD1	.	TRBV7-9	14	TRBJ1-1	TGTGCCAGCAGCCTGACAGGGGTGAACACTGAAGCTTTCTTT	CASSLTGVNTEAFF
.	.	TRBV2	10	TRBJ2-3	TGTGCCAGCGGGAGGGATACGCAGTATTTT	CASGRDTQYF
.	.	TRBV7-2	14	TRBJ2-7	TGTGCCAGCAGCCCCGTACGCGGGGTTTACGAGCAGTACTTC	CASSPVRGVYEQYF
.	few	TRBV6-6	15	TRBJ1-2	TGTGCCAGCACTTTACGTCTCGGGAACCTATATGGCTACACCTTC	CASTLRLGNLYGYTF
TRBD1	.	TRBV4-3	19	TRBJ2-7	TGCGCCAGCAGCGCACAAAGGGGGCGAGGGACAGCGGAAGGCTACGAGCAGTACTTC	CASSAQRGRGTAEGYEQYF
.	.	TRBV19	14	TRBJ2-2	TGTGCCAGTAGAACAGTCTCGAACACCGGGGAGCTGTTTTTT	CASRTVSNTGELFF
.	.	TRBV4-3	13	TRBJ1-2	TGCGCCAGCAGCCAAGAAGGGTACTATGGCTACACCTTC	CASSQEGYYGYTF
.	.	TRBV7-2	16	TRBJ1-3	TGTGCCAGCAGCTTAGGGCAACCGAGCTCTGGAAACACCATATATTTT	CASSLGQPSSGNTIYF
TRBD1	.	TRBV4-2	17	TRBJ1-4	TGTGCCAGCAGCCAAGGGTCTGCAGGGGGAATTAATGAAAAACTGTTTTTT	CASSQGSAGGINEKLFF
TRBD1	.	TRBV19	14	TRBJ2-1	TGTGCCAGTTCGGGACAGGTAAAGTACAATGAGCAGTTCTTC	CASSGQVKYNEQFF
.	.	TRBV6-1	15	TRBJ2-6	TGTGCCAGCAGTGGAGCAGGGACTGGGGCCAACGTCCTGACTTTC	CASSGAGTGANVLTF
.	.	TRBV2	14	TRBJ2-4	TGTGCCAGCGAACTGAACTTGGGACGAAACATTCAGTACTTC	CASELNLGRNIQYF
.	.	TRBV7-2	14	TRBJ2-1	TGTGCCAGCAGTGCTGGGACATTTTACAATGAGCAGTTCTTC	CASSAGTFYNEQFF
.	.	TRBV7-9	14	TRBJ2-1	TGTGCCAGCAGCTACGGGGAATCCTACAATGAGCAGTTCTTC	CASSYGESYNEQFF
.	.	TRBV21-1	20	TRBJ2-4	TGTGCCAGCAGCAAATCGGATCACCGGGACCCCGACAGGGCCAAAAACATTCAGTACTTC	CASSKSDHRDPDRAKNIQYF
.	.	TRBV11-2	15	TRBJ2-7	TGTGCCAGCAGCTTTACTTTAACACAGCCCTACGAGCAGTACTTC	CASSFTLTQPYEQYF
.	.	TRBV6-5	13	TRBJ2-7	TGTGCCAGCAGTAGCAAGGGTCCACACGAGCAGTACTTC	CASSSKGPHEQYF
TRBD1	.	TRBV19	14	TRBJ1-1	TGTGCCAGTACCACGGGACAGATGAACACTGAAGCTTTCTTT	CASTTGQMNTEAFF
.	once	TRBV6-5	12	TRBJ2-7	TGTGCCAGCAGTAGGGACAACTACGAGCAGTACTTC	CASSRDNYEQYF
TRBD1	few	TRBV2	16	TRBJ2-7	TGTGCCAGCAGGAATCAATACGGGACAGCGACCTACGAGCAGTACTTC	CASRNQYGTATYEQYF
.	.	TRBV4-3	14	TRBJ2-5	TGCGCCAGCAGCCAAGACGTGTGGCAAGAGACCCAGTACTTC	CASSQDVWQETQYF
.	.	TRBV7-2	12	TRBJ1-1	TGTGCCAGCAGCCCAGACAGAAATGAAGCTTTCTTT	CASSPDRNEAFF
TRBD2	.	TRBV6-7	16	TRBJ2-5	TGTGCCAGCAGTTACTCGTCTAGCGGGGCTGGGGAGACCCAGTACTTC	CASSYSSSGAGETQYF
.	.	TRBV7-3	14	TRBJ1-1	TGTGCCAGCAGCTTCACAGGGCAGAACACTGAAGCTTTCTTT	CASSFTGQNTEAFF
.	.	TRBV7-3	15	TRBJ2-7	TGTGCCAGCAGCCCCCGGGCAGGGCGGTCCTACGAGCAGTACTTC	CASSPRAGRSYEQYF
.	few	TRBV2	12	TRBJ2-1	TGTGCCAGCAGTGAGAACTACAATGAGCAGTTCTTC	CASSENYNEQFF
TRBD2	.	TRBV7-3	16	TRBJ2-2	TGTGCCAGCAGCGCCGGGACTAGAGGGCAGGCCGGGGAGCTGTTTTTT	CASSAGTRGQAGELFF
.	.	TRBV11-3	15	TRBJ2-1	TGTGCCAGCAGCTTAGACGCGCTCGGCAGCAATGAGCAGTTCTTC	CASSLDALGSNEQFF
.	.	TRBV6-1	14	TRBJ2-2	TGTGCCAGCAGTGCAAATCCAGACACCGGGGAGCTGTTTTTT	CASSANPDTGELFF
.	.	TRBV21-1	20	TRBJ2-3	TGTGCCAGCAGCAAAGTCCTACCCGGGACTAGCGGGGGGCCCACAGATACGCAGTATTTT	CASSKVLPGTSGGPTDTQYF
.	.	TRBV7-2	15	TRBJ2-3	TGTGCCAGCAGACCGCTCCGGGGGTCCACAGATACGCAGTATTTT	CASRPLRGSTDTQYF
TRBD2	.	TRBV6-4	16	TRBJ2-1	TGTGCCAGCAGCGCCCGAGGGGCTAGCGGGGGCTATGAGCAGTTCTTC	CASSARGASGGYEQFF
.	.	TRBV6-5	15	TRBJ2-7	TGTGCCAGCAGTCTCCCCGGCGCAGGCACCTACGAGCAGTACTTC	CASSLPGAGTYEQYF
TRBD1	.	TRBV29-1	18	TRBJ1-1	TGCAGCGTGACCCTTCCGGGACAGGGGGACCCCTTGAACACTGAAGCTTTCTTT	CSVTLPGQGDPLNTEAFF
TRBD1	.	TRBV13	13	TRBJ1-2	TGTGCCAGCAGCCTGCAGGGGGCGCGTGGCTACACCTTC	CASSLQGARGYTF
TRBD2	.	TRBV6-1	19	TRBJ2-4	TGTGCCAGCAGTGAAGCGCTTAGTGGAAGCGGGGGGCCCAAAAACATTCAGTACTTC	CASSEALSGSGGPKNIQYF
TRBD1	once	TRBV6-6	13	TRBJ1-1	TGTGCCAGTCGACAGGGGCCCCACACTGAAGCTTTCTTT	CASRQGPHTEAFF
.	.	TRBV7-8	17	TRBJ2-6	TGTGCCAGCAGCTTTACCAGGGCTGGAGCTGGGGCCAACGTCCTGACTTTC	CASSFTRAGAGANVLTF
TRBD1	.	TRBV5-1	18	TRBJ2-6	TGCGCCAGCAGCCCCCGGACAGGGGGCGTGCCTGGGGCCAACGTCCTGACTTTC	CASSPRTGGVPGANVLTF
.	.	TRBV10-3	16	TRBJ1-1	TGTGCCATCAGTGAGTCAATTCAACAGCTAAACACTGAAGCTTTCTTT	CAISESIQQLNTEAFF